Each of the 21 T cell receptor beta chains below was sequenced from the same sample in a study of response to subunit inactivated influenza vaccine. TCRdb redid the calling of the RT-PCR reads with MiXCR, one entry per CDR3 protein. This sample yields about half a million distinct CDR3 sequences, of which roughly 27% are seen a single time; around 2% belongs to the top ten. The sample here was CD4+ T cells sorted from PBMCs, taken more than 4 days after vaccination. These receptors were obtained from a man aged 45-65 years who received an inactivated influenza vaccine.

This clonotype was observed a handful of times. The J gene is TRBJ2-2, the V gene TRBV7-8; TRBD2 matches 8 bases. Germline V gives CDR1 SGHVS, CDR2 FQNEAQ. V dropped 5 bases and J dropped 6; count of bases not matched to a gene: 8. CDR3 length equals 15 residues. The CDR3 region is CASSPRGGRAGELFF. CDR3 in DNA: TGTGCCAGCAGCCCACGGGGGGGCAGGGCCGGGGAGCTGTTTTTT.

As concerns this clonotype: The junction departs from germline at one end; a sequencing error may be responsible. The J gene is TRBJ2-2, the V gene TRBV4-1, with D tentatively TRBD1 (6 bases). The CDR3 runs 11 residues. The germline V gene encodes CDR1 MGHRA and CDR2 YSYEKL. The CDR3 DNA reads TGCGCCAGCAGGGGGTCAGGGGAGCTGTCTTTT. Amino acids: CASRGSGELSF.

This chain uses TRBV7-8 with TRBJ2-7, with 8 nucleotides matching TRBD1. Per germline, CDR1 SGHVS and CDR2 FQNEAQ. The V segment lost 5 bases and the J segment 4 bases; nucleotides outside the gene matches: 7. The CDR3 runs 14 residues. As DNA, the CDR3 is TGTGCCAGCAGCAGAGACAGGGGAGGTTACGAGCAGTACTTC. Its translation: CASSRDRGGYEQYF.

This clonotype appeared a few times. V and J are TRBV14 and TRBJ2-2, with D perhaps matching TRBD2 (5 bases). The CDR3 extends over 14 amino acids. The germline gives CDR1 SGHDN, CDR2 FVKESK. Trimming cost V 4 bases and J 4 bases, with 10 bases left between them. CDR3 in amino acids: CASSPLGSTGELFF. CDR3 DNA sequence: TGTGCCAGCAGCCCCTTAGGGAGCACCGGGGAGCTGTTTTTT.

The rearrangement uses TRBV7-6 and TRBJ1-2; no definite D call. The CDR3 length is 14 residues. From germline, CDR1 is SGHVS and CDR2 FNYEAQ. The V end lost 0 bases, the J end lost 3 bases, and 8 bases lay between the germline ends. CDR3 in DNA: TGTGCCAGCAGCTTAGCGGCAGTTGACTATGGCTACACCTTC. As protein: CASSLAAVDYGYTF.

V is TRBV19 and J is TRBJ2-1, with 11 bases fitting TRBD2. Germline V gene lookup returns CDR1 LNHDA and CDR2 SQIVND (reference sequence). J lost 3 bases, V lost 10 bases, and 2 bases had no gene match. The CDR3 consists of 13 residues. The CDR3 nucleotides are TGTGCCACCCTAGCGGGAGGCTACAATGAGCAGTTCTTC. It encodes CATLAGGYNEQFF.

This chain uses TRBV3-1 with TRBJ1-2, with D possibly matching TRBD1 (6 bases). CDR3 length: 17 residues. Germline V gene data show CDR1 as LGHDT and CDR2 as YNNKEL (reference sequence). V dropped 4 bases and J dropped 0 bases, with 18 bases sitting between them. The DNA for the CDR3 is TGTGCCAGCAGCCCCCGGGACACGATTCCTGCTAACTATGGCTACACCTTC. This translates into CASSPRDTIPANYGYTF.

The CDR3 region has the DNA TGTGCCAGCAGTTTCTTGCGGTCCTACAATGAGCAGTTCTTC. Amino acid sequence: CASSFLRSYNEQFF. The chain combines TRBV12-3 or TRBV12-4 with TRBJ2-1; no clear D. V was cut by 3 bases and J by 1 base, with 7 bases left in between. This CDR3 spans 14 amino acids.

The chain combines TRBV7-2 with TRBJ2-1; TRBD1 might be the D (6 bases). Between the trimmed V and J ends, which lost 3 bases and 10 bases, there was a span of 19 bases. The CDR3 loop spans 15 amino acids. Germline V CDR1 and CDR2: SGHTA, FQGNSA. The CDR3 DNA reads as TGTGCCAGCAGCTTGAACCGGGACAACTGGGGAGAGCAGTTCTTC. Its protein product is CASSLNRDNWGEQFF.

V is TRBV20-1 and J is TRBJ2-3, with 8 bases that match TRBD2. V dropped 6 bases and J dropped 4; count of bases not matched to a gene: 12. The CDR3 sequence is 15 residues long. Germline-derived CDR1 and CDR2 are DFQATT and SNEGSKA (reference sequence). CDR3 region: CSAAPTGGMADTQYF. The CDR3 DNA reads TGCAGTGCAGCCCCTACGGGAGGGATGGCAGATACGCAGTATTTT.

This chain connects TRBV12-3 or TRBV12-4 to TRBJ1-5; possibly TRBD1 for D (6 bases). CDR3 size: 15 residues. Trimming stripped 5 bases from V and 3 bases from J, with 14 bases between. The CDR3 sequence: CASSTYGGINQPQHF. The CDR3 nucleotides read TGTGCCAGCAGTACTTATGGGGGCATCAATCAGCCCCAGCATTTT.

The chain carries TRBV6-2 or TRBV6-3 and TRBJ2-7; D could derive from TRBD1 or TRBD2 (5 bases each). V lost 7 bases, J lost 6 bases, and 13 bases lay in between. Germline V gene data show CDR1 as MNHEY and CDR2 as SVGEGT. CDR3 length: 12 amino acids. CDR3 protein: CASTTPGSEQYF. As DNA, the CDR3 is TGTGCCAGCACCACGCCAGGGAGCGAGCAGTACTTC.

This chain joins TRBV20-1 and TRBJ2-1; 11 positions agree with TRBD2. CDR1 is DFQATT and CDR2 is SNEGSKA in the germline V gene (reference sequence). The V and J ends lost 2 bases and 4 bases, in that order; junction bases with no gene match: 10. The CDR3 contains 17 residues. CDR3 DNA: TGCAGTGCTAGAACCCCGGCGCTAGCGGGGGGATACAATGAGCAGTTCTTC. It is translated as CSARTPALAGGYNEQFF.

CDR3 sequence reads: CASSPPHRIPSTDTQYF. CDR3 DNA: TGTGCCAGCAGTCCTCCCCACAGGATCCCTAGCACAGATACGCAGTATTTT. The genes are TRBV12-3 or TRBV12-4 and TRBJ2-3, with a weak D call TRBD1 (5 bases). The V gene lost 5 bases and the J gene lost 0 bases, with 18 bases spanning the gap. The CDR3 sequence is 17 residues long.

The chain links TRBV5-1 to TRBJ1-1; D not resolved. CDR3 length: 14 residues. CDR1 is SGHRS and CDR2 is YFSETQ in the germline V gene. Trimming removed 1 base at V and 2 bases at J, with 9 bases between. CDR3 region: CASSLSPGNTEAFF. CDR3 DNA: TGCGCCAGCAGCTTGTCCCCAGGCAACACTGAAGCTTTCTTT.

This clonotype was seen only a few times. The J gene is TRBJ2-7, the V gene TRBV18, with D perhaps being TRBD1 or TRBD2 (5 bases each). Germline lookup yields CDR1 KGHSH and CDR2 LQKENI. Trimming stripped 4 bases from V and 6 bases from J, with 16 bases between. This CDR3 is built from 14 residues. CDR3 protein: CASSRASEGSEQYF. Written as DNA, the CDR3 is TGTGCCAGCTCACGGGCTTCTGAGGGGAGCGAGCAGTACTTC.

The V and J genes are TRBV20-1 and TRBJ2-7; TRBD2 matches at 13 bases. From germline, CDR1 is DFQATT and CDR2 SNEGSKA (reference sequence). The CDR3 has 16 amino acids. Trimming removed 1 base from V and 4 bases from J; junction bases left unmatched: 7. The DNA of the CDR3 is TGCAGTGCTAGAGGCTCTTCGACTAGCGGGAGGTACGAGCAGTACTTC. Translation: CSARGSSTSGRYEQYF.

This clonotype appeared a few times. CDR3 bases: TGCAGTGCTAGAGACCCAAAGCGGGAGAATCCGAATGAGCAGTTCTTC. This translates into CSARDPKRENPNEQFF. This chain joins TRBV20-1 and TRBJ2-1; the match to TRBD2 covers 8 bases. This CDR3 comprises 16 residues. Germline CDR1 and CDR2: DFQATT and SNEGSKA (reference sequence). V shed 0 bases, J shed 7 bases, and the junction held 11 bases outside the gene matches.

V and J are TRBV6-2 or TRBV6-3 and TRBJ1-2, with 7 bases matching TRBD1. The CDR3 runs 12 residues. Per germline, CDR1 MNHEY and CDR2 SVGEGT. J lost 6 bases, V lost 5 bases, and 3 bases had no gene match. The DNA for the CDR3 is TGTGCCAGCAGTCGGACAGGAGATGGCTACACCTTC. This encodes CASSRTGDGYTF.

This clonotype appeared a few times. The genes are TRBV7-9 and TRBJ2-1, with D unclear. Germline-derived CDR1 and CDR2 are SEHNR and FQNEAQ (reference sequence). Trimming shortened V by 8 bases and J by 9 bases, and 11 bases separated the two germline ends. The CDR3 totals 11 residues. CDR3 nucleotides: TGTGCCAGCGACCGGTGGGGTGAGCAGTTCTTC. As protein: CASDRWGEQFF. Filled out from reference TRBV7-9 and TRBJ2-1, the complete variable domain reads DTGVSQNPRHKITKRGQNVTFRCDPISEHNRLYWYRQTLGQGPEFLTYFQNEAQLEKSRLLSDRFSAERPKGSFSTLEIQRTEQGDSAMYLCASDRWGEQFFGPGTRLTVL.

This clonotype was counted a few times. This sequence joins TRBV4-1 and TRBJ2-2; D perhaps matches TRBD1 (6 bases). The germline V gene encodes CDR1 MGHRA and CDR2 YSYEKL. Trimming removed 3 bases from V and 1 base from J, with 9 bases in between. This CDR3 is 15 amino acids long. CDR3 in amino acids: CASSHGTLNTGELFF. CDR3 nucleotides: TGCGCCAGCAGCCATGGGACATTGAACACCGGGGAGCTGTTTTTT.